This T cell receptor beta chain was captured by sequencing in a study of blood T cell repertoires in COVID-19. Between the trimmed V and J ends, which lost 6 bases and 7 bases, there was a span of 12 bases. The CDR3 loop spans 12 amino acids. Germline V lookup: CDR1 MDHEN, CDR2 SYDVKM. Sequenced by immunoSEQ multiplex PCR; TCRdb stores in-frame clones only, minus some. The sample records about 140,000 clones, almost 90% being singletons. V gene TRBV28 combines with J gene TRBJ1-2; D might be TRBD1 (6 bases). Sequenced: peripheral blood. The TCR was taken from a man in his fifties with active or convalescent COVID-19. Written as DNA, the CDR3 is TGTGCCAGCAGCGTGACAGGACTTGGCTACACCTTC. Amino acid sequence: CASSVTGLGYTF.